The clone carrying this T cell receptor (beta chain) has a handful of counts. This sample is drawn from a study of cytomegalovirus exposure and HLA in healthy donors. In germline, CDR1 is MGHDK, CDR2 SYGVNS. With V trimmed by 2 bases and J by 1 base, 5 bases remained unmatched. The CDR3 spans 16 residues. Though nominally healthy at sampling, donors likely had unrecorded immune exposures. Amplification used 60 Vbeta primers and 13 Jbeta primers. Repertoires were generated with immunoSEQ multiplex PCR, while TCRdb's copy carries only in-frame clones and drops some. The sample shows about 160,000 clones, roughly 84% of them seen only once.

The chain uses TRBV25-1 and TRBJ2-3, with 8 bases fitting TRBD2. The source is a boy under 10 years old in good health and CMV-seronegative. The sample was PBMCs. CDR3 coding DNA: TGTGCCAGCAGTGAAAGGGGTAGCGGGGGCACAGATACGCAGTATTTT. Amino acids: CASSERGSGGTDTQYF. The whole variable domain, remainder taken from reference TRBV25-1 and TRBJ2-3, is EADIYQTPRYLVIGTGKKITLECSQTMGHDKMYWYQQDPGMELHLIHYSYGVNSTEKGDLSSESTVSRIRTEHFPLTLESARPSHTSQYLCASSERGSGGTDTQYFGPGTRLTVL.